In this sample, the clone carrying this T cell receptor beta chain turned up many times. Its antigen is not known. This sample was taken from a study of CD8+CD57+ T cells in acquired aplastic anemia. Findings and limits, study-wide: Shared by patients and controls, 25 to 30 CD8+ CDR3s were abundant in patients.

The template for TCR beta VDJ and CDR3 sequence profiling was genomic DNA. Using its own MiXCR run on the reads, TCRdb lists one record per CDR3 protein. The sample yields 400,000 to 500,000 distinct CDR3 sequences, about two thirds seen once. The CDR3 sequence is 16 residues long. V lost 0 bases and J 2 bases, leaving 14 bases between the germline ends. Germline V gene data show CDR1 as SNHLY and CDR2 as FYNNEI. This TCR was sampled from a human donor in good health, serving as a control. Sequenced material: sorted CD4+, CD8+, or CD8+CD57+ T cells (not recorded which) from PBMCs. V and J are TRBV2 and TRBJ2-7, with D possibly called TRBD1 or TRBD2 (5 bases each). Here the CDR3 reads CASSEASTGTAYEQYF. The DNA for the CDR3 is TGTGCCAGCAGTGAAGCAAGTACCGGGACGGCCTACGAGCAGTACTTC.